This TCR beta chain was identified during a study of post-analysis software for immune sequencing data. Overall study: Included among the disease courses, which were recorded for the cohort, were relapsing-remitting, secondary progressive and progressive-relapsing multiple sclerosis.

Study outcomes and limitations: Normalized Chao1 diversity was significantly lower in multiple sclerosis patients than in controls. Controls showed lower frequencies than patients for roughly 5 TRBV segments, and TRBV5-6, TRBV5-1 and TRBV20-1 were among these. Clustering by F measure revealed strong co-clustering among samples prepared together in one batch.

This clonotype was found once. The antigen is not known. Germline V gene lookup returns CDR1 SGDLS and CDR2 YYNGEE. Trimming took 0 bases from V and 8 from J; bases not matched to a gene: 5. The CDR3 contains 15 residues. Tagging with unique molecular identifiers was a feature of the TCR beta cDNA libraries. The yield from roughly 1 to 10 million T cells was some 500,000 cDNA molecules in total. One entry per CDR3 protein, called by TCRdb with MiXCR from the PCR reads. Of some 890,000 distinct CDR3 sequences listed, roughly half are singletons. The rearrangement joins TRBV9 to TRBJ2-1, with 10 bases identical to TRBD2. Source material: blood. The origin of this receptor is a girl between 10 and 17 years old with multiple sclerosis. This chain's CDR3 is CASSVGAGGPDEQFF. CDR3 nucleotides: TGTGCCAGCAGCGTAGGAGCGGGAGGGCCAGATGAGCAGTTCTTC.